One sample yielded the 10 T cell receptor beta chains listed below, sequenced in a study of shared clonotypes between healthy human individuals. Terminally differentiated effector memory CD45RA+ cells were left out of the naive CD8 fraction, which was CD45RO-negative and positively selected for CCR7. TCRdb keeps only in-frame clones here, not all; method: immunoSEQ multiplex PCR. Of 2 million to 2.5 million clones in the sample, about 93% were seen once. Input material: naive CD8+ T cells from PBMCs. The receptors shown here come from a man aged 18-30 years in good health. Some clones in this sample may be carry-over from other donors' samples.

The table lists this clone with a count of one. The V gene is TRBV6-1, the J gene TRBJ1-1; D is undetermined. V lost 2 bases, J lost 6 bases, and 16 bases lay in between. The CDR3 extends over 15 amino acids. Germline CDR1 MNHNS, CDR2 SASEGT. In DNA form, the CDR3 reads TGTGCCAGCAGTGAATATGCGGCTCTACGTGCTGAAGCTTTCTTT. Protein: CASSEYAALRAEAFF.

V and J are TRBV15 and TRBJ2-3; tentative D call: TRBD2 (7 bases). The ends were cut back, 4 bases at V and 4 bases at J, with 12 bases in the middle. Germline CDR1 reads LNHNV; CDR2 reads YYDKDF (reference sequence). The CDR3 is 14 amino acids. The CDR3 bases are TGTGCCACCAGCAAGGCGGGGGCGGCAGATACGCAGTATTTT. It codes for CATSKAGAADTQYF.

The chain has TRBV6-1 and TRBJ1-5; no clear D gene. V lost 3 bases, J lost 5 bases, and 20 bases lay in between. Germline V gene sequence: CDR1 MNHNS, CDR2 SASEGT. There are 17 residues in the CDR3. The CDR3 nucleotides are TGTGCCAGCAGTGACGCGGAAGGCAGAACGCGGCATCAGCCCCAGCATTTT. This encodes CASSDAEGRTRHQPQHF.

This clone was seen a handful of times. This chain uses TRBV29-1 with TRBJ2-1; TRBD2 matches at 7 bases. After removal of 7 bases from V and 10 bases from J, the junction contained 10 bases not matched to a gene. This CDR3 contains 12 residues. CDR1 and CDR2 from the germline V gene are SQVTM and ANQGSEA. CDR3 in amino acids: CSAWSLALEQFF. DNA for the CDR3: TGCAGCGCGTGGTCACTAGCGCTAGAGCAGTTCTTC.

Points on this clone: This specimen includes other DNA sequences encoding the same CDR3. This chain uses TRBV11-2 with TRBJ2-7; TRBD2 might be the D (6 bases). The CDR3 is 13 amino acids. CDR1 is SGHAT, CDR2 FQNNGV, per germline. V was pared by 3 bases and J by 1 base, with 7 bases between. The chain's CDR3 is CASSFGGSYEQYF. The CDR3 DNA reads as TGTGCCAGCAGCTTCGGGGGTTCCTACGAGCAGTACTTC.

This chain links TRBV28 with TRBJ2-3, with a tentative D call TRBD1 (5 bases). CDR1 is MDHEN and CDR2 is SYDVKM in the germline V gene. There are 13 residues in the CDR3. V lost 6 bases and J 3 bases, leaving 10 bases between the germline ends. The CDR3 is CASRGRATDTQYF. DNA for the CDR3: TGTGCCAGCAGAGGCAGGGCAACAGATACGCAGTATTTT.

The chain couples TRBV28 to TRBJ2-3, with D tentatively TRBD2 (5 bases). V shed 6 bases and J shed 4 bases, with 17 bases lying between them. The germline CDR1 and CDR2 sequences are MDHEN and SYDVKM. The CDR3 sequence is 15 residues long. The CDR3: CASSPRSGRADTQYF. In nucleotides, the CDR3 is TGTGCCAGCAGCCCTCGGAGCGGTAGGGCAGATACGCAGTATTTT. Filled out from reference TRBV28 and TRBJ2-3, the complete variable domain reads DVKVTQSSRYLVKRTGEKVFLECVQDMDHENMFWYRQDPGLGLRLIYFSYDVKMKEKGDIPEGYSVSREKKERFSLILESASTNQTSMYLCASSPRSGRADTQYFGPGTRLTVL.

V gene TRBV9 combines with J gene TRBJ1-2; TRBD1 is a possible D gene (5 bases). The CDR3 totals 16 residues. The V end lost 4 bases, the J end lost 8 bases, and 24 bases lay between the germline ends. Germline-derived CDR1 and CDR2 are SGDLS and YYNGEE. The chain's CDR3 is CASSSFLGQRGEGYTF. CDR3 bases: TGTGCCAGCAGCAGCTTCCTCGGACAACGAGGGGAGGGCTACACCTTC.

This clone was found a few times. The chain is built from TRBV29-1 and TRBJ1-1, with 7 positions matching TRBD1. Germline V gene lookup returns CDR1 SQVTM and CDR2 ANQGSEA. The CDR3 sequence is 12 residues long. V was pared by 3 bases and J by 10 bases, with 8 bases of the junction left unmatched. CDR3 region: CSVDVPGGLAFF. In DNA form, the CDR3 reads TGCAGCGTTGATGTGCCAGGGGGATTAGCTTTCTTT.

The gene calls are TRBV2 and TRBJ2-5; 7 nucleotides match TRBD1. The V segment lost 4 bases and the J segment 0 bases; nucleotides outside the gene matches: 2. There are 14 residues in the CDR3. The germline V gene has CDR1 SNHLY and CDR2 FYNNEI. This chain's CDR3 is CASSVRGYQETQYF. The DNA for the CDR3 is TGTGCCAGCAGTGTCAGGGGGTACCAAGAGACCCAGTACTTC.